The 18 T cell receptor beta chains below all came from one sample that was sequenced in a study of memory CD4+ T cells and cytomegalovirus serostatus. Clones were read by immunoSEQ multiplex PCR, and TCRdb kept only the in-frame ones, dropping some. The repertoire consists of about 61,000 clones, with about three quarters occurring once and the leading ten covering approximately 0.53%. The sort gate was single viable CD3+CD4+CD8-CD45RO+ cells for memory CD4+ T cells. The material sequenced was memory CD4+ T cells from blood. The source is an adult in good health and CMV-seronegative. Some clones in this sample may be carry-over from other donors' samples.

The chain combines TRBV30 with TRBJ1-2, with 7 positions matching TRBD1. Trimming cost V 3 bases and J 7 bases; bases outside gene matches: 11. Germline CDR1 is GTSNPN and CDR2 is SVGIG (reference sequence). CDR3 length: 14 amino acids. Here the CDR3 DNA reads TGTGCCTGGAGCCGACAGGGAAGGACGGTTGGCTACACCTTC. As protein: CAWSRQGRTVGYTF.

This chain uses TRBV18 with TRBJ2-7; maybe TRBD2 (6 bases). This CDR3 is 14 amino acids long. CDR1 is KGHSH, CDR2 LQKENI, per germline. The germline V and J ends were trimmed by 2 bases and 5 bases, with 13 bases remaining between them. CDR3 amino acids: CASSPGFGGDEQYF. The CDR3 region has the DNA TGTGCCAGCTCACCAGGTTTCGGAGGGGACGAGCAGTACTTC.

V is TRBV5-1 and J is TRBJ2-4; 7 nucleotides agree with TRBD2. This CDR3 is 15 amino acids long. The V gene's germline CDR1 is SGHRS and CDR2 YFSETQ. V was clipped by 1 base and J by 10 bases; unmatched bases: 11. CDR3 loop: CASSLTGTTGPIQYF. The CDR3 DNA reads as TGCGCCAGCAGCTTGACCGGGACTACGGGCCCAATTCAGTACTTC.

This clone is labeled as medium-sized (0.01 to 0.1%). The genes are TRBV10-3 and TRBJ1-4; tentative D call: TRBD1 (5 bases). V gave up 2 bases and J gave up 5 bases, with 9 bases separating them. This CDR3 spans 14 amino acids. In germline, CDR1 is ENHRY, CDR2 SYGVKD. The CDR3 DNA reads TGTGCCATCAGTGAGCTAGGGGCCAATGAAAAACTGTTTTTT. Translated: CAISELGANEKLFF.

V and J are TRBV7-2 and TRBJ2-3, with 8 bases fitting TRBD1. J gave up 3 bases and V 3 bases, and 5 bases lay outside the gene matches. CDR3 length: 15 amino acids. Germline values: CDR1 SGHTA, CDR2 FQGNSA. The CDR3 sequence: CASSLGDRMTDTQYF. Written as DNA, the CDR3 is TGTGCCAGCAGCTTGGGGGACAGGATGACAGATACGCAGTATTTT.

This clone was observed a few times. The rearrangement uses TRBV7-6 and TRBJ2-1, with 10 bases that match TRBD1. J was trimmed by 8 bases and V by 5 bases; bases with no gene match: 9. There are 15 residues in the CDR3. CDR1 is SGHVS, CDR2 FNYEAQ, per germline. For the CDR3, the DNA is TGTGCCAGCAGCAAACGACAGGGGGCAGAGGATGAGCAGTTCTTC. Residues: CASSKRQGAEDEQFF.

The chain links TRBV5-1 to TRBJ1-1; D unresolved. Trimming pared 2 bases from V and 6 bases from J, leaving 5 bases between. Germline lookup yields CDR1 SGHRS and CDR2 YFSETQ. The CDR3 has 11 residues. CDR3 loop: CASSFGPEAFF. CDR3 nucleotides: TGCGCCAGCAGCTTTGGCCCTGAAGCTTTCTTT.

This clone was recorded once. The chain joins TRBV9 to TRBJ1-4; D possibly corresponds to TRBD1 (6 bases). The germline gives CDR1 SGDLS, CDR2 YYNGEE. Trimming pared 3 bases from V and 5 bases from J, leaving 11 bases between. CDR3 length equals 14 residues. The CDR3 region has the DNA TGTGCCAGCAGCGAGGGGGGGGTGAATGAAAAACTGTTTTTT. Protein sequence: CASSEGGVNEKLFF.

The chain is built from TRBV11-3 and TRBJ2-2; D remains unclear. The V end lost 2 bases, the J end lost 2 bases, and 0 bases lay between the germline ends. The CDR3 contains 12 residues. CDR1 and CDR2 from the germline V gene are SGHNT and YENEEA. This CDR3 is CASSLNTGELFF. In DNA, the CDR3 is TGTGCCAGCAGCTTAAACACCGGGGAGCTGTTTTTT. The full variable domain, with the rest looked up from reference TRBV11-3 and TRBJ2-2, is EAGVVQSPRYKIIEKKQPVAFWCNPISGHNTLYWYLQNLGQGPELLIRYENEEAVDDSQLPKDRFSAERLKGVDSTLKIQPAELGDSAVYLCASSLNTGELFFGEGSRLTVL.

V gene TRBV2 combines with J gene TRBJ1-1; tentative D call: TRBD1 (5 bases). In germline, CDR1 is SNHLY, CDR2 FYNNEI. V shed 7 bases and J shed 8 bases, with 17 bases lying between them. There are 13 residues in the CDR3. In DNA, the CDR3 is TGTGCCAGCACCCCAAACGAGGGGAACGAAGCTTTCTTT. Its protein is CASTPNEGNEAFF.

The chain joins TRBV13 to TRBJ2-1, with 11 bases fitting TRBD2. Germline trimming cut 5 bases from V and 4 bases from J; bases unmatched to any gene: 4. Per the germline V gene, CDR1 is PRHDT and CDR2 is FYEKMQ (reference sequence). The CDR3 consists of 15 residues. CDR3 sequence: CASSLSGRVYNEQFF. In nucleotides, the CDR3 is TGTGCCAGCAGCCTTAGCGGGAGGGTGTACAATGAGCAGTTCTTC.

The chain carries TRBV30 and TRBJ1-2; 7 bases are a match to TRBD1. This CDR3 region has 13 residues. Unmatched junction bases numbered 7, after V lost 1 base and J lost 8 bases. Germline V gene lookup returns CDR1 GTSNPN and CDR2 SVGIG (reference sequence). The DNA of the CDR3 is TGTGCCTGGAGTGGTAGCCAGGGGGGAGGCTACACCTTC. This codes for CAWSGSQGGGYTF.

This clone showed up just a few times. The chain couples TRBV6-5 to TRBJ1-4; D is ambiguous. V lost 2 bases and J lost 8, with 15 bases in between. The CDR3 extends over 15 amino acids. CDR1 MNHEY and CDR2 SVGAGI come from the germline V gene. The CDR3 here is CASSYLRTGGEKLFF. The CDR3 region has the DNA TGTGCCAGCAGTTACCTTAGGACGGGAGGGGAAAAACTGTTTTTT.

J is TRBJ2-7 and V is TRBV5-1; D tentatively fits TRBD1 or TRBD2 (6 bases each). The germline V gene encodes CDR1 SGHRS and CDR2 YFSETQ. With 4 bases removed from V and 3 bases from J, the gap between germline ends came to 11 bases. This CDR3 is built from 13 residues. The CDR3 spells CASSRGRGYEQYF. The CDR3 nucleotides read TGCGCCAGCAGCCGGGGGCGCGGCTACGAGCAGTACTTC.

The rearrangement uses TRBV29-1 and TRBJ2-5, with 7 bases that match TRBD2. The CDR3 runs to 15 residues. The V gene's germline CDR1 is SQVTM and CDR2 ANQGSEA. The V segment lost 7 bases and the J segment 2 bases; nucleotides outside the gene matches: 13. CDR3: CSAIPLSGEQETQYF. The CDR3 nucleotides are TGCAGCGCGATCCCTCTCAGCGGGGAACAAGAGACCCAGTACTTC.

V and J are TRBV28 and TRBJ2-5, with no clear D. Trimming stripped 1 base from V and 1 base from J, with 7 bases between. The CDR3 contains 14 residues. Per the germline V gene, CDR1 is MDHEN and CDR2 is SYDVKM. CDR3 residues: CASSLFPGQETQYF. The DNA for the CDR3 is TGTGCCAGCAGTTTATTCCCGGGCCAAGAGACCCAGTACTTC.

The chain carries TRBV11-3 and TRBJ2-3; 16 bases align to TRBD2. The junction had 5 bases not matched to a gene; V was cut back by 5 bases and J by 6 bases. Germline V gene lookup returns CDR1 SGHNT and CDR2 YENEEA. The CDR3 runs 16 residues. CDR3 sequence (DNA): TGTGCCAGCAGCCCGGGACTAGCGGGAGGGCTGGATACGCAGTATTTT. It encodes CASSPGLAGGLDTQYF.

The rearrangement joins TRBV7-2 to TRBJ2-3, with D possibly matching TRBD1 (5 bases). The V gene lost 5 bases and the J gene lost 3 bases, with 15 bases spanning the gap. This CDR3 spans 15 amino acids. From germline, CDR1 is SGHTA and CDR2 FQGNSA. CDR3 bases: TGTGCCAGCAGCCCTTACCGCCGACAGACAGATACGCAGTATTTT. Translation gives CASSPYRRQTDTQYF. Combining the CDR3 with reference TRBV7-2 and TRBJ2-3 gives the whole variable domain GAGVSQSPSNKVTEKGKDVELRCDPISGHTALYWYRQSLGQGLEFLIYFQGNSAPDKSGLPSDRFSAERTGGSVSTLTIQRTQQEDSAVYLCASSPYRRQTDTQYFGPGTRLTVL.